This T cell receptor (beta chain) emerged from a study of T cell responses to AZD1222 COVID-19 vaccine. Sequenced by immunoSEQ multiplex PCR; TCRdb stores in-frame clones only, minus some. The sample has 130,000 or so clones, 75% to 95% seen once. V lost 6 bases and J 2 bases, leaving 14 bases between the germline ends. In germline, CDR1 is SGDLS, CDR2 YYNGEE. This CDR3 spans 14 amino acids. Note on this clone: Its matching antigen is unknown.

General study points: Among AZD1222 vaccinees, only five or six were seropositive at baseline. Breadth and depth of Spike-specific TCRs rose after two AZD1222 doses. Repertoire samples came only from after the peak T cell response. Clonal diversity was possibly underestimated, and the donors were mostly white British, with more females.

The sequences come from peripheral blood, collected 28 days after the second dose of the MenACWY control vaccine. The chain joins TRBV9 to TRBJ1-2; D is possibly TRBD1 (5 bases). The clonotype comes from an adult who received the MenACWY meningococcal vaccine as a control. CDR3 coding DNA: TGTGCCAGCAACCCCGGGGGAGAAAACTATGGCTACACCTTC. This gives the protein CASNPGGENYGYTF.